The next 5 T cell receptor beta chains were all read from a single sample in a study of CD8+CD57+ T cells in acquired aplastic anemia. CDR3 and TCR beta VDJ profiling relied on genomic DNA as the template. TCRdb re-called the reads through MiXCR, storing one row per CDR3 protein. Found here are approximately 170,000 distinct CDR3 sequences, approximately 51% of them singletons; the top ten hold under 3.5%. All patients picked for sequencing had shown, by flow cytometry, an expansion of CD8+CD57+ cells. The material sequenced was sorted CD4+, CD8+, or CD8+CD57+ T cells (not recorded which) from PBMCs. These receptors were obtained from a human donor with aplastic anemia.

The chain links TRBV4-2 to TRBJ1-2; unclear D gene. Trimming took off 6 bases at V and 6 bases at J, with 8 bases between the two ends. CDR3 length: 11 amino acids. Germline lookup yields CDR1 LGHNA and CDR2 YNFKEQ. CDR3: CASRNQDGYTF. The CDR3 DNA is TGTGCCAGCAGAAACCAGGATGGCTACACCTTC.

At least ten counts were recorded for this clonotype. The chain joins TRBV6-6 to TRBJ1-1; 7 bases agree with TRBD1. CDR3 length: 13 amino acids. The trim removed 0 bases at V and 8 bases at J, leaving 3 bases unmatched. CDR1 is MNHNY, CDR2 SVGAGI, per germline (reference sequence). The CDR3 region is CASSYSQGEEAFF. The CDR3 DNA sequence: TGTGCCAGCAGTTACTCCCAGGGGGAGGAAGCTTTCTTT.

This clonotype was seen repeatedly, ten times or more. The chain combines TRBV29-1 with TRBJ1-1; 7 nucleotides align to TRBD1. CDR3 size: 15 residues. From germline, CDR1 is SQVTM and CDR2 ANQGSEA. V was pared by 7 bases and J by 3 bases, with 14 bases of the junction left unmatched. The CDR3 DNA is TGCAGCGCACGACAGCAGGGGGTTTTGGACACTGAAGCTTTCTTT. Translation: CSARQQGVLDTEAFF. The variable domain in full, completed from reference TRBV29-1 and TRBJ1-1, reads SAVISQKPSRDICQRGTSLTIQCQVDSQVTMMFWYRQQPGQSLTLIATANQGSEATYESGFVIDKFPISRPNLTFSTLTVSNMSPEDSSIYLCSARQQGVLDTEAFFGQGTRLTVV.

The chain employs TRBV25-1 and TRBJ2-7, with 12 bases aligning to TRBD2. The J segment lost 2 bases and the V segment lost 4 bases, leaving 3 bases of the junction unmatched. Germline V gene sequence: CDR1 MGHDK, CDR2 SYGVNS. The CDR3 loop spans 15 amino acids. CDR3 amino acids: CASSVRTSGTYEQYV. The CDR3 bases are TGTGCCAGCAGTGTCCGGACTAGCGGGACCTACGAGCAGTACGTC.

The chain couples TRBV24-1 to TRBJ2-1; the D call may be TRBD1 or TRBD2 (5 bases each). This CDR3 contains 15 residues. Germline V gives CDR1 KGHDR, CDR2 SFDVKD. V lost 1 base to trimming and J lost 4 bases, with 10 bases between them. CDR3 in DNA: TGTGCCACCAGTGATTTTACTGGGACGTACAATGAGCAGTTCTTC. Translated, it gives CATSDFTGTYNEQFF.